Listed here are 15 T cell receptor beta chains from one sample, sequenced in a study of identifying expanded T cells in peripheral blood. Generated by immunoSEQ multiplex PCR, the TCRdb table keeps only in-frame clones and is missing some. In the table there are tens of thousands of clones, 88% of which are singletons. Sequencing was carried out using blood. Receptors originate from a person aged 18 to 70 in good health.

V usage is TRBV6-5 and J usage is TRBJ1-2; D might be TRBD1 (6 bases). V was shortened by 5 bases and J by 4 bases, with 14 bases between the two germline ends. Germline loops: CDR1 MNHEY, CDR2 SVGAGI. The CDR3 is 14 residues long. This chain's CDR3 is CASSGRDRIYGYTF. The CDR3 nucleotides read TGTGCCAGCAGTGGGCGTGACAGGATCTATGGCTACACCTTC.

This clone was seen a single time. V is TRBV6-5 and J is TRBJ2-7; perhaps TRBD1 as D (6 bases). Looked up from germline, CDR1 is MNHEY and CDR2 is SVGAGI. The CDR3 consists of 13 residues. Trimming stripped 6 bases from V and 3 bases from J, with 12 bases between. CDR3 nucleotides: TGTGCCAGCAGACAGGGAAGGAACTACGAGCAGTACTTC. This sequence encodes CASRQGRNYEQYF.

V gene TRBV5-4 combines with J gene TRBJ2-5, with TRBD1 identical over 9 bases. The CDR3 has 14 amino acids. After removal of 4 bases from V and 5 bases from J, the junction contained 6 bases not matched to a gene. CDR1 and CDR2 (germline): SGHNT, YYREEE (reference sequence). The CDR3 nucleotides are TGTGCCAGCAGCGGACAGGGGAACGTGGAGACCCAGTACTTC. It translates to CASSGQGNVETQYF.

The V gene is TRBV27, the J gene TRBJ1-2; 8 bases align to TRBD1. The CDR3 loop spans 18 amino acids. Trimming at V came to 7 bases and at J to 0 bases, leaving 16 bases not matched to a gene. CDR1 and CDR2 from the germline V gene are MNHEY and SMNVEV (reference sequence). The CDR3 reads CASNPGRDRRYSNYGYTF. For the CDR3, the DNA is TGTGCCAGCAATCCAGGGAGGGACAGGCGCTACTCTAACTATGGCTACACCTTC.

This chain joins TRBV7-2 and TRBJ2-7; D is undetermined. With 7 bases removed from V and 3 bases from J, the gap between germline ends came to 10 bases. CDR3 length: 12 residues. The germline gives CDR1 SGHTA, CDR2 FQGNSA. The CDR3 sequence: CASTLGRYEQYF. CDR3 in DNA: TGTGCCAGCACTTTAGGCCGCTACGAGCAGTACTTC.

The V and J genes are TRBV11-2 and TRBJ2-5; D is unclear. Germline V gene sequence: CDR1 SGHAT, CDR2 FQNNGV. The V end lost 5 bases, the J end lost 5 bases, and 9 bases lay between the germline ends. The CDR3 runs to 12 residues. This chain's CDR3 is CASSAPGETQYF. The CDR3 DNA sequence: TGTGCCAGCAGCGCACCGGGTGAGACCCAGTACTTC. The variable domain in full, completed from reference TRBV11-2 and TRBJ2-5, reads EAGVAQSPRYKIIEKRQSVAFWCNPISGHATLYWYQQILGQGPKLLIQFQNNGVVDDSQLPKDRFSAERLKGVDSTLKIQPAKLEDSAVYLCASSAPGETQYFGPGTRLLVL.

The chain is built from TRBV30 and TRBJ1-5; D remains ambiguous. V lost 1 base and J lost 3, with 7 bases in between. In germline, CDR1 is GTSNPN, CDR2 SVGIG (reference sequence). The CDR3 totals 13 residues. Here the CDR3 reads CAWSAEDNQPQHF. In nucleotides, the CDR3 is TGTGCCTGGAGTGCAGAAGACAATCAGCCCCAGCATTTT.

The rearrangement joins TRBV29-1 to TRBJ1-1, with TRBD1 identical over 7 bases. The CDR3 is made up of 14 amino acids. CDR1 and CDR2 from the germline V gene are SQVTM and ANQGSEA. The junction had 7 bases not matched to a gene; V was cut back by 1 base and J by 5 bases. The CDR3 spells CSVEADRVRTEAFF. The CDR3 nucleotides are TGCAGCGTTGAAGCCGACAGGGTGAGGACTGAAGCTTTCTTT.

For the CDR3, the DNA is TGTGCCAGCACCTACGGGGGGCTGGGCTCCTACGAGCAGTACTTC. It is translated as CASTYGGLGSYEQYF. The V and J genes are TRBV6-5 and TRBJ2-7; TRBD2 is a possible D gene (7 bases). Germline CDR1 reads MNHEY; CDR2 reads SVGAGI. V lost 7 bases and J lost 0, with 16 bases in between. This CDR3 comprises 15 residues.

This clone appeared once. The rearrangement joins TRBV19 to TRBJ1-3; D possibly corresponds to TRBD1 (5 bases). The V end was cut by 0 bases, the J end by 2 bases, with 14 bases between. The CDR3 runs 17 residues. Per the germline V gene, CDR1 is LNHDA and CDR2 is SQIVND (reference sequence). The CDR3 protein is CASSIDRPGGTGNTIYF. The DNA of the CDR3 is TGTGCCAGTAGTATAGACCGCCCCGGGGGAACTGGAAACACCATATATTTT.

This clone was picked up one time. The chain combines TRBV7-3 with TRBJ2-6, with 7 bases aligning to TRBD1. Germline trimming cut 10 bases from V and 0 bases from J; bases unmatched to any gene: 12. This CDR3 contains 17 residues. From germline, CDR1 is SGHTA and CDR2 FQGTGA. DNA for the CDR3: TGTGCCACCCATCCGGACAGGCTTAGCTCTGGGGCCAACGTCCTGACTTTC. Protein product: CATHPDRLSSGANVLTF.

The chain recombines TRBV10-1 with TRBJ2-2; 11 bases match TRBD1. This CDR3 spans 17 amino acids. Germline V lookup: CDR1 WNHNN, CDR2 SYGVQD (reference sequence). V gave up 3 bases and J gave up 6 bases; unmatched junction bases: 9. The CDR3 loop is CASSDSPDRGLSGELFF. In DNA form, the CDR3 reads TGCGCCAGCAGTGACTCCCCGGACAGGGGGCTTTCCGGGGAGCTGTTTTTT.

The DNA for the CDR3 is TGTGCCAGCAGTGAAAGCAGTCCTGAAGCTTTCTTT. Its protein product is CASSESSPEAFF. The chain is built from TRBV2 and TRBJ1-1; D remains ambiguous. Trimming removed 2 bases at V and 6 bases at J, with 7 bases between. The CDR3 extends over 12 amino acids. Germline V lookup: CDR1 SNHLY, CDR2 FYNNEI.

The gene calls are TRBV18 and TRBJ1-1, with TRBD1 as a possible D gene (6 bases). This CDR3 is 15 amino acids long. From germline, CDR1 is KGHSH and CDR2 LQKENI. Trimming removed 2 bases at V and 0 bases at J, with 10 bases between. The CDR3 DNA is TGTGCCAGCTCACCAACTGGGGGCATGAACACTGAAGCTTTCTTT. Translation gives CASSPTGGMNTEAFF.

CDR3 nucleotide sequence: TGTGCCAGCAGCTTAGATAGGGGACAGGGTCGACAGTACTTC. Translating it yields CASSLDRGQGRQYF. This chain connects TRBV11-3 to TRBJ2-7, with TRBD1 matching 9 bases. Germline V CDR1 and CDR2: SGHNT, YENEEA. V gave up 0 bases and J gave up 10 bases; unmatched junction bases: 7. The CDR3 has 14 residues.